The source of this T cell receptor beta chain is a study of blood T cells in healthy people across ages. A second PCR of roughly 7 to 11 cycles used a sample-barcoded 5' primer and a J-beta primer mix. TCRdb fed the 5' RACE reads into MiXCR, producing one record per CDR3 protein. The repertoire holds more than 1 million distinct CDR3 sequences, with around 45% as singletons. Points on this clonotype: Its antigen is undetermined.

The ends were cut back, 1 base at V and 11 bases at J, with 14 bases in the middle. The germline V gene has CDR1 DFQATT and CDR2 SNEGSKA (reference sequence). CDR3 length equals 12 residues. Study observations and caveats: Across samples, TCR beta diversity tracked strongly with naive T cell percentage. Expanded clonotype changes were possibly confounded by unknown donor CMV status. Long-lived and aged donors differed, with more naive CD4+ cells and higher diversity in the long-lived.

The clonotype originates from a woman aged 60 to 75 in good health. Sequenced sample: blood. The chain employs TRBV20-1 and TRBJ1-1; D unresolved. The DNA of the CDR3 is TGCAGTGCTAGAGGCGGCGCGGTTCGGGCTTTCTTT. It is translated as CSARGGAVRAFF.